This record concerns one TCR beta chain sequence. Participants' reported clinical history set cohort assignment. No more than 2 weeks before study entry, exposed participants had met a case of COVID-19. This entry comes from a study of blood T cell repertoires in COVID-19. The overall study: PBMCs, B-cell-depleted T cells, or T cells provided the cDNA or gDNA that made up the material.

How the authors handled the data: Reference gene primer amplification in the assay estimated nucleated cell counts. Sequenced by immunoSEQ multiplex PCR; TCRdb stores in-frame clones only, minus some. V and J calls plus clone size are reproduced from that table; the DNA served to infer D and trimming. The sample gives under 450,000 clones, about 89% of which show up once; 0.86% is in the top ten. Trimming left V 7 bases short and J 1 base short, with 10 bases between. The CDR3 is 13 residues long. The chain joins TRBV12-3 or TRBV12-4 to TRBJ1-1, with D possibly TRBD1 on 6 matching bases. What was sequenced was PBMCs or T cells enriched from blood (not recorded which). This clonotype originated in a woman aged 40 to 50 who had been exposed to COVID-19. The CDR3 loop reads CASTSTGNTEAFF. Here the CDR3 DNA reads TGTGCCAGCACCTCGACAGGGAACACTGAAGCTTTCTTT.